The subject of this entry is one T cell receptor (beta chain). Its antigen is still unknown. Per-base quality was not reported, and no clone a single base away is much larger than it. These data come from a study of molecular identifiers for immune sequencing clone quantification listed by TCRdb under 2018. Background on the whole study: For a replicate experiment, RNA from around 20,000 or 100,000 naive CD8 T cells was divided into five aliquots, of which four were sequenced. CD8 T cells were used in a methods study to benchmark molecular-identifier clustering-based TCR repertoire sequencing (MIDCIRS) and TCR RNA copy counting.

The library was produced with PCR. The instrument given in TCRdb is NextSeq 500. Bulk TCR libraries were prepared as previously described, using TCR primers listed in Table S5. Purification of total RNA was performed with the Qiagen AllPrep DNA/RNA kit. Before analysis, reads from multiple sequencing runs of the same library were pooled. In the original analysis: Reads were retained only if their TCR constant sequence matched exactly, and those retained reads were trimmed to 150 nt and grouped according to their 12-nt molecular barcodes. Reads in each barcode group were sub-clustered using a 15% Levenshtein threshold, and a quality-weighted consensus sequence was built for each RNA molecule. Non-functional sequences were removed, as were lower-count sequences one edit away from another. Based on a fit of two negative binomial distributions, barcode sub-clusters having less than 20% of the maximum read count were discarded. The public reads were reprocessed in TCRdb via fastp at Q25 and MiXCR, keeping in-frame beta chains. Each entry merges the rows of one CDR3 protein and shows their most common DNA and genes. These V and J calls rely on TCRdb rather than the paper's analysis. The sample contains about 320,000 distinct CDR3 sequences, roughly a quarter of them found a single time. The ten largest clonotypes hold around 0.74% of the sample.

CDR1 and CDR2 were assigned from the germline V gene as SGHRS and YFSETQ. CDR3 length: 13 amino acids, cysteine to phenylalanine. Of all the DNA, just the CDR3 is kept, 39 bases in frame from base 1. Ends trimmed: V by 4 bases, J by 8 bases; bases unmatched to a gene: 6. The research as a whole found: A single cell's worth of spiked-in Jurkat TCR RNA was reported detectable even among approximately 930,000 naive CD8 T cells. In CMV-specific effector cells, clones with more than 20 RNA copies contained over 97% of molecules, whereas in naive cells such clones contained under 1% of molecules. Identical TCR molecules sharing a barcode could cause highly expanded clone sizes to be underestimated. Modeling indicated about 3 TCR RNA copies recovered per cell, compared with 7.5 to 10 by digital PCR, which implies a capture efficiency of 25% to 35%. When barcode sub-clustering was omitted, TCR diversity was inflated by chimeric consensus sequences, with chimeras reaching as high as 47%. The naive libraries included spiked-in Jurkat TCR RNA (roughly 9 copies' worth), and this RNA is not part of the donor repertoire.

Libraries of naive CD8 T cells were generated from about 19,000 to 1,100,000 sorted cells, with 10%, 30% or 50% of the purified RNA used. Naive CD8 T cells, defined as CD8+CD4-CCR7+CD45RA+, were FACS-sorted into RLT Plus buffer on a BD FACSAria II. Detection sensitivity was tested by spiking Jurkat RNA equal to about 10 TCR copies' worth into samples containing roughly 19,000-1,000,000 naive CD8 T cells. CD8 T cells were enriched with RosetteSep CD8+ T Cell Enrichment Cocktail and Ficoll-Paque, followed by ACK red cell lysis. This clonotype originated in a human donor in good health. Some libraries in this study had Jurkat cell RNA spiked in. The V and J genes are TRBV5-1 and TRBJ2-1, and 7 junctional nucleotides match TRBD2. The sequenced sample was naive CD8+ T cells from blood, with Jurkat cell RNA spiked in. Per the publication, the cell subset or site label means: FACS-sorted CD8+CD4-CCR7+CD45RA+ naive T cells. The CDR3 protein: CASSALTSDEQFF. In nucleotide form, the sequence is TGCGCCAGCAGCGCCTTAACTAGCGATGAGCAGTTCTTC.